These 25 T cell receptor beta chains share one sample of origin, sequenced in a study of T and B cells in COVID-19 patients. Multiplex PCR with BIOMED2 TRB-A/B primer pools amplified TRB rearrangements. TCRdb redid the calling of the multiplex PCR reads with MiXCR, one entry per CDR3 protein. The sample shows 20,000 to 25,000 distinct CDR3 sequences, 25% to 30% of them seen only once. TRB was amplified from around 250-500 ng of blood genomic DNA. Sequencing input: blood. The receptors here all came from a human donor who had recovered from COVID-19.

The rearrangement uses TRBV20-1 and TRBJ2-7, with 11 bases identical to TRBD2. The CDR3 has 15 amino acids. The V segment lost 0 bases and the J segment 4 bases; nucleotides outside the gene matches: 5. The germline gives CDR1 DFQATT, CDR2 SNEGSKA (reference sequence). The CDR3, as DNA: TGCAGTGCTAGAGACCCCCTAGCGGGGGGATACGAGCAGTACTTC. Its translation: CSARDPLAGGYEQYF.

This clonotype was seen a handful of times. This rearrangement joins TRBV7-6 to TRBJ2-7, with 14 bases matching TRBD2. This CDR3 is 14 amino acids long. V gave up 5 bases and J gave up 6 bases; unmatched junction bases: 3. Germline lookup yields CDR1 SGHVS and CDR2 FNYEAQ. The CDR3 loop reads CASSRLAGGPEQYF. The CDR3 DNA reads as TGTGCCAGCAGCCGACTAGCGGGAGGGCCCGAGCAGTACTTC.

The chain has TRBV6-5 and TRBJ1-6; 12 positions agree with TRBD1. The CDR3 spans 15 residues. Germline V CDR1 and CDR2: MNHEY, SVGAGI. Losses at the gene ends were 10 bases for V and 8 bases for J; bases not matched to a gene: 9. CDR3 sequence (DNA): TGTGCCATCAACACAGGGACAGGGGGCGATTCACCCCTCCACTTT. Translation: CAINTGTGGDSPLHF.

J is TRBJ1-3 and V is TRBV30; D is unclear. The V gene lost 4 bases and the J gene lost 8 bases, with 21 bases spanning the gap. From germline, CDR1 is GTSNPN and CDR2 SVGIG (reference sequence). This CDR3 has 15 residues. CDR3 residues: CAWTPGVRVLDTIYF. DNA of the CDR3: TGTGCCTGGACCCCCGGAGTGCGGGTGTTGGACACCATATATTTT.

This CDR3 reads CASSGGTGGGEKLFF. The DNA for the CDR3 is TGTGCCAGCAGTGGCGGGACAGGGGGAGGAGAAAAACTGTTTTTT. The J gene is TRBJ1-4, the V gene TRBV6-5, with 11 bases aligning to TRBD1. Trimming took 5 bases from V and 8 from J; bases not matched to a gene: 7. In germline, CDR1 is MNHEY, CDR2 SVGAGI. This CDR3 is built from 15 residues.

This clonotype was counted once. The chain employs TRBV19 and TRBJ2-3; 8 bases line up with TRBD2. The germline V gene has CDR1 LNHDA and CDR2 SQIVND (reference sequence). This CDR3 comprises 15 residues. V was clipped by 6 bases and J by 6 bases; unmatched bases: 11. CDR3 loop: CASSTGAGGLDTQYF. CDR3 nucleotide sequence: TGTGCCAGTAGCACTGGGGCGGGGGGCCTGGATACGCAGTATTTT.

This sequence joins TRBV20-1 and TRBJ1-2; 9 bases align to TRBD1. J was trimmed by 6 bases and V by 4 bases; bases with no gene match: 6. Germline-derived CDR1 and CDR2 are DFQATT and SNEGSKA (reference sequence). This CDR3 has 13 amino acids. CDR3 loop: CSATRTGGHGYTF. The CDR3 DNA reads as TGCAGTGCTACCCGTACAGGGGGCCATGGCTACACCTTC.

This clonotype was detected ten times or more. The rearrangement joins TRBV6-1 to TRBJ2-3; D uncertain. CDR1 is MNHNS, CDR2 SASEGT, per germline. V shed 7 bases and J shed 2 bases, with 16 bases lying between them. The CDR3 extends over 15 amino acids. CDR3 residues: CASKESRAATDTQYF. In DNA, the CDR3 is TGTGCCAGCAAGGAAAGTCGGGCCGCCACAGATACGCAGTATTTT.

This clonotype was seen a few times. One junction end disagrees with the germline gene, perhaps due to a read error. CDR3 region: CASSLDGNQPQHF. CDR3 nucleotide sequence: TGTGCCAGTAGTTTAGACGGCAATCAGCCCCAGCATTTT. V usage is TRBV19 and J usage is TRBJ1-5; D uncertain. The CDR3 has 13 residues. CDR1 is LNHDA and CDR2 is SQIVND in the germline V gene (reference sequence).

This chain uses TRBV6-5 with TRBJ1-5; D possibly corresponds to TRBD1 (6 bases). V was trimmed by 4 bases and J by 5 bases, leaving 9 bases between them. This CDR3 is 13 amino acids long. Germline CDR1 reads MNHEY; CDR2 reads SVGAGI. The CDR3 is CASSSQGHQPQHF. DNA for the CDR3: TGTGCCAGCAGTTCACAGGGACATCAGCCCCAGCATTTT.

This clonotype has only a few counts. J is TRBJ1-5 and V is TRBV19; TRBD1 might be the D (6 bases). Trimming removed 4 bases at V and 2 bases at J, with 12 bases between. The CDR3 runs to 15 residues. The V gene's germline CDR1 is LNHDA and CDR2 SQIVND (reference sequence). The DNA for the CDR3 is TGTGCCAGTAGTAGGACAGTCCCAGGCAATCAGCCCCAGCATTTT. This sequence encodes CASSRTVPGNQPQHF.

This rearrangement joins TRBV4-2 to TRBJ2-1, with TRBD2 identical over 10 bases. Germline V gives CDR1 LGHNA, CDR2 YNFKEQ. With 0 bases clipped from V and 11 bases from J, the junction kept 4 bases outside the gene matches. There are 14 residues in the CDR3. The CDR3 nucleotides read TGTGCCAGCAGCCAAGAAAGACTAGCGGGCCAGCAGTTCTTC. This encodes CASSQERLAGQQFF.

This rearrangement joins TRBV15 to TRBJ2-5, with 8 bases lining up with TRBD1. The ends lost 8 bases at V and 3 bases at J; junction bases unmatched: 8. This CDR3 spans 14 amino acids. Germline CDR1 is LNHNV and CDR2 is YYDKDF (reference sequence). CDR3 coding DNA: TGTGCCACCGTCCGGGACAGGATTGAAGAGACCCAGTACTTC. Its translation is CATVRDRIEETQYF.

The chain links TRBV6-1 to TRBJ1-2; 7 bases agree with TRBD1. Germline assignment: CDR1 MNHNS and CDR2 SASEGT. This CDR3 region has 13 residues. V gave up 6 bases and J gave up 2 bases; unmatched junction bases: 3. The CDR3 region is CASSTQGNYGYTF. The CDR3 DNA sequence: TGTGCCAGCAGCACACAGGGGAACTATGGCTACACCTTC.

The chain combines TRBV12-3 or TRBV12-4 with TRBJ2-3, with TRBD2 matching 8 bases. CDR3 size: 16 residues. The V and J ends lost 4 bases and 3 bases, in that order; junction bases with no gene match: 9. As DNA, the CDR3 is TGTGCCAGCAGTTCATCTAGCGGGCAACCAACAGATACGCAGTATTTT. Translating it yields CASSSSSGQPTDTQYF.

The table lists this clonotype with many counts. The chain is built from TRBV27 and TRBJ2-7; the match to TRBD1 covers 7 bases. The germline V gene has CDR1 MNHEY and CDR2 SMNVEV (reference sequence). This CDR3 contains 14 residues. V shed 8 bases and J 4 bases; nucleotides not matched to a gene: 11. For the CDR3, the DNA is TGTGCCAGCTCCCCCGGGACAGTGAATTACGAGCAGTACTTC. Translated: CASSPGTVNYEQYF.

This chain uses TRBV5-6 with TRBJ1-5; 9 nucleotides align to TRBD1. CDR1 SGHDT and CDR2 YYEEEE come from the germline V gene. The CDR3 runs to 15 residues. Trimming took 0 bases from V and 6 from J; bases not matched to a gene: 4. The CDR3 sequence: CASSLGGQGGQPQHF. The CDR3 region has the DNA TGTGCCAGCAGCTTGGGGGGACAGGGAGGTCAGCCCCAGCATTTT.

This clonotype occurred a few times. As DNA, the CDR3 is TGTGCCTGGAGTGTAGTTTCCGGGGGCAATCAGCCCCAGCATTTT. Residues: CAWSVVSGGNQPQHF. The rearrangement joins TRBV30 to TRBJ1-5; no clear D. Looked up from germline, CDR1 is GTSNPN and CDR2 is SVGIG (reference sequence). The CDR3 totals 15 residues. Trimming shortened V by 0 bases and J by 2 bases, and 11 bases separated the two germline ends.

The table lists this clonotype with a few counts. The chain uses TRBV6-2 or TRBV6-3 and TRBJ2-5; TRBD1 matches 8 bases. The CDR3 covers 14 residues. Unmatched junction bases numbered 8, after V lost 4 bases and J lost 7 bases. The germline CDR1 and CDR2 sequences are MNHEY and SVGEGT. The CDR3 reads CASSFGQGLGTQYF. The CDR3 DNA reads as TGTGCCAGCAGTTTCGGACAGGGCCTGGGGACCCAGTACTTC.

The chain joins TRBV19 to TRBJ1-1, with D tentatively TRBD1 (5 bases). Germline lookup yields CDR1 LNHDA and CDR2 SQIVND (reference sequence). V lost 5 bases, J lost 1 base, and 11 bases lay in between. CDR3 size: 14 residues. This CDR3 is CASSPTTGNTEAFF. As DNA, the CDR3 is TGTGCCAGTAGTCCAACAACAGGGAACACTGAAGCTTTCTTT. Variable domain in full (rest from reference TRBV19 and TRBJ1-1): DGGITQSPKYLFRKEGQNVTLSCEQNLNHDAMYWYRQDPGQGLRLIYYSQIVNDFQKGDIAEGYSVSREKKESFPLTVTSAQKNPTAFYLCASSPTTGNTEAFFGQGTRLTVV.

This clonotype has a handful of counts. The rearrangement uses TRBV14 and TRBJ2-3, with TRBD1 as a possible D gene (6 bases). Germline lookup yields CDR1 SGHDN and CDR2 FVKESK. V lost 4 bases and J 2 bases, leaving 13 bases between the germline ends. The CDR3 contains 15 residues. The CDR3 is CASSPSTGYTDTQYF. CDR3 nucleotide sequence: TGTGCCAGCAGCCCCTCGACAGGATACACAGATACGCAGTATTTT.

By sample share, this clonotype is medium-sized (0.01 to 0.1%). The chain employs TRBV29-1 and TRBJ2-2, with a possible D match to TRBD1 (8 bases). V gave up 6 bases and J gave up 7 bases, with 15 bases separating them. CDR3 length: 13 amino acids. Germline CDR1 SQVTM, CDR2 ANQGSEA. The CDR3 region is CSVQQGGIGELFF. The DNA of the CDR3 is TGCAGCGTCCAACAGGGGGGGATCGGGGAGCTGTTTTTT.

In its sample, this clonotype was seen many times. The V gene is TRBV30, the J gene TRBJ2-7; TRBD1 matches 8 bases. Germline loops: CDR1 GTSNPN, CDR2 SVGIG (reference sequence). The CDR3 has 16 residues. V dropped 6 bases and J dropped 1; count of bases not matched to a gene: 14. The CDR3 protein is CACSQGALRVSYEQYF. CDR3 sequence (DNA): TGTGCCTGCAGTCAGGGGGCCCTCCGAGTGTCCTACGAGCAGTACTTC.

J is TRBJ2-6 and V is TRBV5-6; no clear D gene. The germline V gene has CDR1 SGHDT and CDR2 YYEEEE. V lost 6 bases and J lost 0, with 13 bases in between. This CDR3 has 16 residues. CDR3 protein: CASKPSGFSGANVLTF. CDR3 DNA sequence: TGTGCCAGCAAGCCGTCAGGCTTCTCTGGGGCCAACGTCCTGACTTTC.

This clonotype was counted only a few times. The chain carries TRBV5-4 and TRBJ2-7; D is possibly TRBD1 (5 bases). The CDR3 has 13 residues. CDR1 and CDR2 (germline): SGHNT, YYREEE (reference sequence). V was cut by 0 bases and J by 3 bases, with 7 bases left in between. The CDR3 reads CASSLGQNYEQYF. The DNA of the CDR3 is TGTGCCAGCAGCTTGGGACAGAACTACGAGCAGTACTTC.